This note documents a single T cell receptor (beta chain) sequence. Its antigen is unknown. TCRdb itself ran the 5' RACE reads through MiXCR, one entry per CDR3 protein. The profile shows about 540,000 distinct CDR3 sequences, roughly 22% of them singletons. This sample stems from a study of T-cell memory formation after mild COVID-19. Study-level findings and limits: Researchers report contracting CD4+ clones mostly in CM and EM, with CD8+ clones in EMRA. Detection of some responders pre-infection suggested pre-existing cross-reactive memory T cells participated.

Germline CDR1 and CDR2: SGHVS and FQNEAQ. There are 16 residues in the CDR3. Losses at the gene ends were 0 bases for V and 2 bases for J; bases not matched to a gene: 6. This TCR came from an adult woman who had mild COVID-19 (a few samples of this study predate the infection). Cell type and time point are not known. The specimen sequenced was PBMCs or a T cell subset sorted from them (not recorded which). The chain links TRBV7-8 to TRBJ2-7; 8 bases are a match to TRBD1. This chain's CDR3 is CASSLAPKTGAYEQYF. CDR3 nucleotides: TGTGCCAGCAGCTTAGCCCCTAAGACAGGGGCCTACGAGCAGTACTTC.